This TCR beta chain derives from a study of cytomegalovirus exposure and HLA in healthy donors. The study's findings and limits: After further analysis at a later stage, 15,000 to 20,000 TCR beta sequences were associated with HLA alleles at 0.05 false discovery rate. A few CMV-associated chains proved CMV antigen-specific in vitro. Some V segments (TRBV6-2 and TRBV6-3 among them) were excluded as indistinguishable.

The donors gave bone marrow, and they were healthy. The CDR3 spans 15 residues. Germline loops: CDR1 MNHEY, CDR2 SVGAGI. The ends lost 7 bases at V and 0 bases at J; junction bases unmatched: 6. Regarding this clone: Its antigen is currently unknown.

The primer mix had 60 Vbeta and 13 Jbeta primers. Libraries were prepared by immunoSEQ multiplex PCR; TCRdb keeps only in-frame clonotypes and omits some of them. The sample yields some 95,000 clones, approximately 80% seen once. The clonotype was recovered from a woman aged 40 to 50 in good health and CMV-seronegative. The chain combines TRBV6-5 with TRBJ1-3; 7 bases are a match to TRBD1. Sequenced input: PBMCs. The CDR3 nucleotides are TGTGCCAGCACCCGGACAGGCGACTCTGGAAACACCATATATTTT. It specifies CASTRTGDSGNTIYF.